Listed below are T cell receptor beta chains from one sample, sequenced in a study of blood T cell repertoires in COVID-19. Method: immunoSEQ multiplex PCR; TCRdb's copy keeps in-frame clones and lacks some. The sample lists tens of thousands of clones, roughly 83% occurring once. Sequences were obtained from peripheral blood. The origin of the receptors is an older woman with acute or convalescent COVID-19. CDR3s include the opening cysteine and the closing phenylalanine or tryptophan. A D gene is named only where the DNA matches it firmly. Clone size is shown for a subset of rows, as once, few, many or a class of expanded clone.

v_gene: TRBV12-3/TRBV12-4; abundance: once; len: 13; d_gene: .; j_gene: TRBJ2-1; CDR3nt: TGTGCCAGCAGTTTACTAATCAGCGATGAGCAGTTCTTC; CDR3aa: CASSLLISDEQFF
v_gene: TRBV12-3/TRBV12-4; abundance: .; len: 13; d_gene: .; j_gene: TRBJ1-2; CDR3nt: TGTGCCAGCAGTCTCAGGTCCGCATATGGCTACACCTTC; CDR3aa: CASSLRSAYGYTF
v_gene: TRBV2; abundance: .; len: 17; d_gene: .; j_gene: TRBJ2-6; CDR3nt: TGTGCCAGCAGTGAAAGGGGGAGTTACTCTGGGGCCAACGTCCTGACTTTC; CDR3aa: CASSERGSYSGANVLTF
v_gene: TRBV6-1; abundance: .; len: 17; d_gene: TRBD2; j_gene: TRBJ2-3; CDR3nt: TGTGCCAGCAGTGAAGTCGGGCTAGCGGGGGGCACAGATACGCAGTATTTT; CDR3aa: CASSEVGLAGGTDTQYF
v_gene: TRBV11-2; abundance: .; len: 15; d_gene: TRBD1; j_gene: TRBJ1-1; CDR3nt: TGTGCCAGCAGTCTCGGACAGGGGGCCCTCACTGAAGCTTTCTTT; CDR3aa: CASSLGQGALTEAFF
v_gene: TRBV11-3; abundance: .; len: 15; d_gene: TRBD1; j_gene: TRBJ2-1; CDR3nt: TGTGCCAGCAGCCGACGCCTGACAGGGGTGAATGAGCAGTTCTTC; CDR3aa: CASSRRLTGVNEQFF
v_gene: TRBV7-3; abundance: .; len: 12; d_gene: .; j_gene: TRBJ2-2; CDR3nt: TGTGCCAGCAGAAAGGGGGCCGGGGAGCTGTTTTTT; CDR3aa: CASRKGAGELFF
v_gene: TRBV7-9; abundance: .; len: 12; d_gene: .; j_gene: TRBJ2-2; CDR3nt: TGTGCCAGCAGCTTGAGGGCCGGGGAGCTGTTTTTT; CDR3aa: CASSLRAGELFF
v_gene: TRBV30; abundance: .; len: 13; d_gene: .; j_gene: TRBJ1-5; CDR3nt: TGTGCCTGGGGAGACAGTGTCAATCAGCCCCAGCATTTT; CDR3aa: CAWGDSVNQPQHF
v_gene: TRBV4-1; abundance: once; len: 16; d_gene: .; j_gene: TRBJ2-1; CDR3nt: TGCGCCAGCAGCGCCGTGGCCACGGAGGTTTACAATGAGCAGTTCTTC; CDR3aa: CASSAVATEVYNEQFF
v_gene: TRBV27; abundance: .; len: 15; d_gene: TRBD1; j_gene: TRBJ1-5; CDR3nt: TGTGCCAGCAGTCCCTTGGACAGGAGCAATCAGCCCCAGCATTTT; CDR3aa: CASSPLDRSNQPQHF
v_gene: TRBV7-9; abundance: .; len: 15; d_gene: .; j_gene: TRBJ1-2; CDR3nt: TGTGCCAGCAGCTTAATACCGACAGCGAACTATGGCTACACCTTC; CDR3aa: CASSLIPTANYGYTF
v_gene: TRBV7-9; abundance: once; len: 16; d_gene: TRBD1; j_gene: TRBJ2-3; CDR3nt: TGTGCCAGCAGCCCTATTCCGGGACAGGGGACAGATACGCAGTATTTT; CDR3aa: CASSPIPGQGTDTQYF
v_gene: TRBV3-1/TRBV3-2; abundance: .; len: 13; d_gene: .; j_gene: TRBJ1-2; CDR3nt: TGTGCCAGCAGCCAAGACGGGGTAGTAAGCTACACCTTC; CDR3aa: CASSQDGVVSYTF
v_gene: TRBV10-2; abundance: .; len: 13; d_gene: TRBD1; j_gene: TRBJ2-1; CDR3nt: TGCGCCAGCCGGGACAGCTCCTACAATGAGCAGTTCTTC; CDR3aa: CASRDSSYNEQFF
v_gene: TRBV6-5; abundance: .; len: 15; d_gene: .; j_gene: TRBJ2-7; CDR3nt: TGTGCCAGCAGTCCCGTGGGGGCGGCCACCTACGAGCAGTACTTC; CDR3aa: CASSPVGAATYEQYF
v_gene: TRBV5-1; abundance: .; len: 15; d_gene: .; j_gene: TRBJ2-3; CDR3nt: TGCGCCAGCAGCTTGGAGGAGGGGGCCACAGATACGCAGTATTTT; CDR3aa: CASSLEEGATDTQYF
v_gene: TRBV18; abundance: .; len: 16; d_gene: .; j_gene: TRBJ1-1; CDR3nt: TGTGCCAGCTCACCAGGACTCCAGGGGACGAACACTGAAGCTTTCTTT; CDR3aa: CASSPGLQGTNTEAFF
v_gene: TRBV3-1/TRBV3-2; abundance: .; len: 17; d_gene: TRBD2; j_gene: TRBJ2-7; CDR3nt: TGTGCCAGCAGCCTTACTAGCGGGGGGGTATGGTCCTACGAGCAGTACTTC; CDR3aa: CASSLTSGGVWSYEQYF
v_gene: TRBV18; abundance: .; len: 14; d_gene: .; j_gene: TRBJ2-5; CDR3nt: TGTGCCAGCTCACTCACCGGGGGTCGGGAGACCCAGTACTTC; CDR3aa: CASSLTGGRETQYF
v_gene: TRBV19; abundance: few; len: 16; d_gene: TRBD1; j_gene: TRBJ2-2; CDR3nt: TGTGCCAGTAGTACCTTCAGGACAGGGACCACCGGGGAGCTGTTTTTT; CDR3aa: CASSTFRTGTTGELFF
v_gene: TRBV7-9; abundance: few; len: 15; d_gene: TRBD2; j_gene: TRBJ2-1; CDR3nt: TGTGCCAGCAGCTCCCCGGGACTAGCGGGCAATGAGCAGTTCTTC; CDR3aa: CASSSPGLAGNEQFF